This T cell receptor beta chain was profiled in a study of CD8 T cells in ankylosing spondylitis. Libraries of TCR beta came from quantitative 5'-RACE with molecular barcodes. TCRdb independently ran MiXCR on the 5' RACE reads; one entry per CDR3 protein. This table holds more than 600,000 distinct CDR3 sequences, roughly 20% found once. Broader study findings: Relatively scarce in peripheral blood, disease-linked clones were CD8+. Past research had described some motif variants in reactive arthritis synovial fluid and blood. Made up of 7 to 9 highly homologous variants, a TCR beta motif appeared characteristic of ankylosing spondylitis blood.

This clonotype was found a few times. Antigen: not known. Trimming took 4 bases from V and 6 from J; bases not matched to a gene: 6. The CDR3 spans 15 residues. Germline lookup yields CDR1 SGHDN and CDR2 FVKESK. Sequenced sample: blood, either unsorted or a sorted T cell fraction (not recorded which). The gene calls are TRBV14 and TRBJ2-1, with TRBD2 matching over 10 bases. The clonotype comes from a male donor with ankylosing spondylitis. The CDR3 protein is CASSLSGRPPNEQFF. CDR3 in DNA: TGTGCCAGCAGCCTTAGCGGGAGGCCCCCCAATGAGCAGTTCTTC.